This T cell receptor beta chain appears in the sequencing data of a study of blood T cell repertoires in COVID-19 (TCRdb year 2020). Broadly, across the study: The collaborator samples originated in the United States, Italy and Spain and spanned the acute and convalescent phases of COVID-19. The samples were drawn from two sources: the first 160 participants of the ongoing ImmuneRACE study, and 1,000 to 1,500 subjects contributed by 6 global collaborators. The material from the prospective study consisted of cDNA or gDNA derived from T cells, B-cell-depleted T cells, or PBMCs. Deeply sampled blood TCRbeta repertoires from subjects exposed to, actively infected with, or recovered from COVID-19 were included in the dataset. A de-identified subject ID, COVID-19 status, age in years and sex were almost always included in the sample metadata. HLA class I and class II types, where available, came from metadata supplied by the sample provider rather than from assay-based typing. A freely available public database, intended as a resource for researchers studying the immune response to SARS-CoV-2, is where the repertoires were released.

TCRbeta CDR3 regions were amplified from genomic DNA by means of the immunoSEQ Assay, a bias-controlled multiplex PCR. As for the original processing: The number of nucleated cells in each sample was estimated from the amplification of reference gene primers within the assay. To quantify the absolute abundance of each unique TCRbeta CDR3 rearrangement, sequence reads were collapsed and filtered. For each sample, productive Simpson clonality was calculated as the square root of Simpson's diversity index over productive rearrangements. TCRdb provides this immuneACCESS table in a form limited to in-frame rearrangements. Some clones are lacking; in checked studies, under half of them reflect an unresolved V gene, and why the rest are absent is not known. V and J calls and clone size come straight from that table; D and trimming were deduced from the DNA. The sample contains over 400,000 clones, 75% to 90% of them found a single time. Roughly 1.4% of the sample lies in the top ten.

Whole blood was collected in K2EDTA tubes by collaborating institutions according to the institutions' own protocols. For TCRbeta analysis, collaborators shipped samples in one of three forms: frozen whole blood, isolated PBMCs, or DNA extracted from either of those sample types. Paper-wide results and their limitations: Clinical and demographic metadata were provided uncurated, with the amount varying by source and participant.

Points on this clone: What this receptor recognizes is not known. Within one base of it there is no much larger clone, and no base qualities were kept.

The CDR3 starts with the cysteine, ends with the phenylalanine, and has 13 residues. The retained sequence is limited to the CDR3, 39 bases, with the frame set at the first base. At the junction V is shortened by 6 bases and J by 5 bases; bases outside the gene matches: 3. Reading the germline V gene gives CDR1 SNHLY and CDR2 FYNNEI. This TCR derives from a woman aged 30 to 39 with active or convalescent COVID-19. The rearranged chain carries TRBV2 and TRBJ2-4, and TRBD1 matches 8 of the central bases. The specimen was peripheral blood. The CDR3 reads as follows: CASRPRGQNIQYF. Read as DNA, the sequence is TGTGCCAGCAGGCCCAGGGGGCAAAACATTCAGTACTTC.